The 26 T cell receptor beta chains listed next were all sequenced from one sample in a study of glioma-infiltrating T cells. Amplification of TCR alpha and beta CDR3 regions from RNA used iRepertoire nested multiplex PCR. TCRdb itself ran the multiplex PCR reads through MiXCR, one entry per CDR3 protein. The sample shows around 170,000 distinct CDR3 sequences, under 55% of them seen only once. Sequencing was carried out using glioma tissue, nonneoplastic brain tissue, or PBMCs (not recorded which). Every receptor here comes from a human donor with low-grade glioma or glioblastoma, undergoing nonglioma brain surgery, or in good health (not recorded which).

This clonotype appeared a few times. A much larger clone differs by one base, so this may be a read error. The rearrangement uses TRBV20-1 and TRBJ2-5; D is possibly TRBD1 (6 bases). This CDR3 is built from 14 residues. Germline V lookup: CDR1 DFQATT, CDR2 SNEGSKA (reference sequence). The CDR3, as DNA: TGCAGTGCTAGGGTGGGGGCGGGTTTGAAGACCAAGTACTTC. It translates to CSARVGAGLKTKYF.

This clonotype was counted between two and nine times. A much larger clonotype is one base distant, so this may be a read error. This chain links TRBV6-1 with TRBJ2-5; 7 bases match TRBD1. The trim removed 5 bases at V and 4 bases at J, leaving 1 base unmatched. Germline V lookup: CDR1 MNHNS, CDR2 SASEGT. There are 12 residues in the CDR3. The CDR3 here is CASSKGAETQYF. The DNA for the CDR3 is TGTGCCAGCAGTAAGGGGGCAGAGACCCAGTACTTC.

Comment on this clonotype: A read error may be the cause here, since a much bigger clone is one base away. The chain employs TRBV10-3 and TRBJ2-3; D not resolved. This CDR3 region has 14 residues. From germline, CDR1 is ENHRY and CDR2 SYGVKD. CDR3 sequence reads: CDTGESTSTDTQYF. CDR3 in DNA: TGTGACACCGGCGAGAGTACTAGCACAGATACGCAGTATTTT.

Notes on this clonotype: At one end, the junction sequence differs from germline, possibly due to a read error. The chain joins TRBV20-1 to TRBJ2-3; D ambiguous. There are 13 residues in the CDR3. CDR1 DFQATT and CDR2 SNEGSKA come from the germline V gene (reference sequence). The CDR3 nucleotides read TGCAGCGCTAGGGAATTTGGGCGAGATACGCAGTATTTT. Amino acids: CSAREFGRDTQYF.

Note on this clonotype: A read error may be the cause here, since a much bigger clone is one base away. This likely comes from a read error, as the CDR3 has no conserved phenylalanine or tryptophan at its end. The CDR3 loop is CASSPVGADEQYL. The DNA for the CDR3 is TGTGCCAGTAGTCCTGTCGGGGCAGACGAGCAGTACCTC. The chain uses TRBV19 and TRBJ2-7; D is perhaps TRBD1 or TRBD2 (5 bases each). The V end lost 5 bases, the J end lost 5 bases, and 13 bases lay between the germline ends. The CDR3 length is 13 residues. CDR1 is LNHDA and CDR2 is SQIVND in the germline V gene (reference sequence).

There are many counts of this clonotype. This rearrangement joins TRBV19 to TRBJ1-2; weak D call: TRBD1 (5 bases). V lost 6 bases and J 7 bases, leaving 12 bases between the germline ends. Germline V lookup: CDR1 LNHDA, CDR2 SQIVND (reference sequence). The CDR3 runs 12 residues. CDR3 loop: CASSIRDAGYTF. The DNA of the CDR3 is TGTGCCAGTAGCATCAGGGATGCTGGCTACACCTTC.

The J gene is TRBJ2-3, the V gene TRBV6-1; 11 bases match TRBD2. CDR3 length: 16 residues. The germline V gene encodes CDR1 MNHNS and CDR2 SASEGT. The CDR3 loop reads CGQEGLAVPCTDTQYF. DNA for the CDR3: TGTGGACAAGAGGGACTAGCGGTTCCATGCACAGATACGCAGTATTTT.

This clonotype was recorded a few times. For the CDR3, the DNA is TGTGCCAGCAGCTTACATCTCGCTGGGCATAATGAAAAACTGTTTTTT. Its translation: CASSLHLAGHNEKLFF. The chain carries TRBV7-9 and TRBJ1-4, with unresolved D. CDR3 length: 16 residues. The germline V gene has CDR1 SEHNR and CDR2 FQNEAQ (reference sequence). V dropped 2 bases and J dropped 4 bases, with 14 bases sitting between them. Looking up the rest from reference TRBV7-9 and TRBJ1-4 gives the full variable domain: DTGVSQNPRHKITKRGQNVTFRCDPISEHNRLYWYRQTLGQGPEFLTYFQNEAQLEKSRLLSDRFSAERPKGSFSTLEIQRTEQGDSAMYLCASSLHLAGHNEKLFFGSGTQLSVL.

This clonotype has a count of ten or more. The chain is built from TRBV7-9 and TRBJ1-5; weak D call: TRBD1 (6 bases). CDR3 length equals 13 residues. V lost 5 bases, J lost 3 bases, and 8 bases lay in between. In germline, CDR1 is SEHNR, CDR2 FQNEAQ (reference sequence). Here the CDR3 reads CASSRTVNQPQHF. CDR3 DNA: TGTGCCAGCAGCCGGACAGTCAATCAGCCCCAGCATTTT.

This rearrangement joins TRBV12-3 or TRBV12-4 to TRBJ1-1; 7 nucleotides match TRBD1. The CDR3 covers 13 residues. V trimming: 5 bases; J trimming: 6 bases; junction bases outside the gene matches: 6. CDR3 residues: CASSPDRAPEAFF. Written as DNA, the CDR3 is TGTGCCAGCAGTCCTGACAGGGCCCCTGAAGCTTTCTTT.

V usage is TRBV10-3 and J usage is TRBJ2-7; possibly TRBD2 for D (5 bases). The V and J ends lost 7 bases and 3 bases respectively, with 16 bases between them. This CDR3 contains 14 residues. Germline CDR1 is ENHRY and CDR2 is SYGVKD. CDR3 nucleotides: TGTGCCATCACTCAAGGACCGGGAAACTACGAGCAGTACTTC. Translation gives CAITQGPGNYEQYF.

The sample holds one count of this clonotype. The rearrangement links TRBV4-2 to TRBJ1-6; no clear D. Germline CDR1 LGHNA, CDR2 YNFKEQ. The CDR3 length is 13 residues. V was cut by 0 bases and J by 17 bases, with 14 bases left in between. CDR3 sequence reads: CASSQDPTEPIHF. The CDR3 DNA reads TGTGCCAGCAGCCAAGATCCGACCGAGCCCATCCACTTT.

At least ten counts were recorded for this clonotype. The V and J genes are TRBV6-6 and TRBJ1-1, with 8 bases matching TRBD1. V dropped 0 bases and J dropped 1; count of bases not matched to a gene: 1. Germline V lookup: CDR1 MNHNY, CDR2 SVGAGI (reference sequence). CDR3 length: 15 residues. The CDR3 DNA is TGTGCCAGCAGTTACTCCGGGACAGGGAACACTGAAGCTTTCTTT. Protein: CASSYSGTGNTEAFF.

This chain joins TRBV5-1 and TRBJ2-7; 8 nucleotides align to TRBD2. Germline values: CDR1 SGHRS, CDR2 YFSETQ. CDR3 length: 15 amino acids. With V trimmed by 0 bases and J by 3 bases, 5 bases remained unmatched. CDR3 nucleotides: TGCGCCAGCAGCTTGGATCAAGCGGGAGACTACGAGCAGTACTTC. Amino acid sequence: CASSLDQAGDYEQYF.

For this clonotype: Being one base from a much bigger clone, this may be a read error. The chain has TRBV6-1 and TRBJ2-7; D gene ambiguous. The J call may be incorrect, as the DNA end agrees better with TRBJ2-5. Germline V lookup: CDR1 MNHNS, CDR2 SASEGT. There are 12 residues in the CDR3. The DNA of the CDR3 is TGTGCCAGCAGATCCAGACACGAGACCCAGTACTTC. Translation: CASRSRHETQYF.

Remarks on this clonotype: A much larger clonotype is one base distant, so this may be a read error. The chain is built from TRBV20-1 and TRBJ2-7; 12 nucleotides match TRBD2. Per germline, CDR1 DFQATT and CDR2 SNEGSKA (reference sequence). The CDR3 length is 15 residues. J gave up 6 bases and V 1 base, and 7 bases lay outside the gene matches. CDR3 DNA sequence: TGCAGTGCTAGAGTAACCAGACTAGCGGGAGTCGAGCAGTACTTC. This sequence encodes CSARVTRLAGVEQYF.

The genes are TRBV4-3 and TRBJ2-7, with a tentative D call TRBD1 (5 bases). The germline V gene has CDR1 LGHNA and CDR2 YSLEER. Trimming cost V 8 bases and J 8 bases, with 19 bases left between them. This CDR3 is built from 13 residues. The CDR3 bases are TGCGCCAGCGCCGGTACAGGCGCTTACCAGCAGTACTTC. This gives the protein CASAGTGAYQQYF.

This clonotype was observed at least ten times. The chain joins TRBV20-1 to TRBJ2-3; possibly TRBD1 or TRBD2 for D (6 bases each). CDR1 is DFQATT, CDR2 SNEGSKA, per germline (reference sequence). Trimming removed 3 bases at V and 2 bases at J, with 12 bases between. The CDR3 has 14 residues. CDR3 in amino acids: CSARRGVDTDTQYF. The DNA for the CDR3 is TGCAGTGCTAGGAGGGGGGTAGACACAGATACGCAGTATTTT.

In regard to this clonotype: One end of the junction does not line up with germline, which may come from a read error. The chain has TRBV7-8 and TRBJ2-3; no firm D call. Germline-derived CDR1 and CDR2 are SGHVS and FQNEAQ. The CDR3 has 12 amino acids. The CDR3 loop is CASSYPPDTQCF. In nucleotides, the CDR3 is TGTGCCAGCAGCTACCCGCCAGATACGCAGTGTTTT.

This clonotype appeared many times. In DNA form, the CDR3 reads TGTGCCAGCAGTTTTAGGGGACCGCTGATCTACGAGCAGTACTTC. This sequence encodes CASSFRGPLIYEQYF. The chain recombines TRBV28 with TRBJ2-7, with D possibly being TRBD1 or TRBD2 (5 bases each). This CDR3 is built from 15 residues. Looked up from germline, CDR1 is MDHEN and CDR2 is SYDVKM. V lost 3 bases to trimming and J lost 3 bases, with 15 bases between them. The full variable domain, its missing parts supplied by reference TRBV28 and TRBJ2-7, is DVKVTQSSRYLVKRTGEKVFLECVQDMDHENMFWYRQDPGLGLRLIYFSYDVKMKEKGDIPEGYSVSREKKERFSLILESASTNQTSMYLCASSFRGPLIYEQYFGPGTRLTVT.

Comments on this clonotype: It may be a read error: a sequence one base away is much more abundant. The CDR3 loop is CASCTYENDKQFF. CDR3 nucleotides: TGCGCCAGCTGTACTTACGAAAACGATAAGCAGTTCTTC. The chain employs TRBV10-2 and TRBJ2-1; D unclear. The CDR3 sequence is 13 residues long. With 8 bases removed from V and 11 bases from J, the gap between germline ends came to 19 bases. Per the germline V gene, CDR1 is WSHSY and CDR2 is SAAADI.

This clonotype was seen ten or more times. This rearrangement joins TRBV19 to TRBJ1-1; TRBD1 aligns across 9 bases. Germline CDR1 LNHDA, CDR2 SQIVND (reference sequence). The ends lost 4 bases at V and 1 base at J; junction bases unmatched: 4. This CDR3 comprises 15 residues. CDR3 in amino acids: CASSRQGVENTEAFF. CDR3 nucleotides: TGTGCCAGTAGTAGACAGGGGGTCGAGAACACTGAAGCTTTCTTT.

Only a few counts were recorded for this clonotype. The rearrangement joins TRBV18 to TRBJ2-1, with D perhaps matching TRBD2 (6 bases). The CDR3 is 14 residues long. CDR1 and CDR2 from the germline V gene are KGHSH and LQKENI. Trimming took off 3 bases at V and 0 bases at J, with 6 bases between the two ends. CDR3 nucleotide sequence: TGTGCCAGCTCACCCGGGGGCTCCTACAATGAGCAGTTCTTC. Its protein product is CASSPGGSYNEQFF.

This clonotype was detected ten times or more. The gene calls are TRBV7-8 and TRBJ2-2; weak D call: TRBD2 (6 bases). Deletions cut 1 base from V and 2 bases from J, with 8 bases between. CDR3 length: 15 residues. From germline, CDR1 is SGHVS and CDR2 FQNEAQ. The CDR3 reads CASSLVSGNTGELFF. In nucleotides, the CDR3 is TGTGCCAGCAGCTTAGTTAGCGGAAACACCGGGGAGCTGTTTTTT.

This clonotype appeared many times. J is TRBJ2-1 and V is TRBV7-2, with no clear D. V lost 2 bases, J lost 5 bases, and 10 bases lay in between. Germline values: CDR1 SGHTA, CDR2 FQGNSA. This CDR3 is 14 amino acids long. CDR3: CASSLQGTDNEQFF. The CDR3 nucleotides read TGTGCCAGCAGCTTACAAGGTACAGACAATGAGCAGTTCTTC.

This clonotype has a single count. Just one base apart from a much larger clone, this may be a read error. This chain links TRBV6-2 or TRBV6-3 with TRBJ2-7; no clear D gene. Germline values: CDR1 MNHEY, CDR2 SVGEGT. The CDR3 has 12 residues. V lost 4 bases and J lost 9, with 13 bases in between. The CDR3 here is CASSFQADGQYF. In DNA, the CDR3 is TGTGCCAGCAGTTTCCAGGCTGACGGGCAGTACTTC.